The clone carrying this T cell receptor beta chain was seen more than once but under ten times. TCRdb's copy holds only in-frame clones and misses some; the assay was immunoSEQ multiplex PCR. Of 88,000 or so clones in the sample, around 88% were seen once. Germline V gene data show CDR1 as SGHDN and CDR2 as FVKESK. V dropped 0 bases and J dropped 0 bases, with 11 bases sitting between them. The CDR3 totals 16 residues. This record comes from a study of blood T cell repertoires in COVID-19. Material for sequencing was PBMCs or T cells enriched from blood (not recorded which). This sequence originates from a woman aged 45-65 years with acute COVID-19. The V gene is TRBV14, the J gene TRBJ1-1; D gene unclear. CDR3 sequence: CASSQDLGAMNTEAFF. In nucleotides, the CDR3 is TGTGCCAGCAGCCAAGATTTGGGAGCAATGAACACTGAAGCTTTCTTT.